This T cell receptor beta chain originates from a study of radiotherapy plus CTLA-4 blockade in lung cancer. Broader study findings: Best predicting response, reportedly, were early blood T cell clone dynamics, with interferon-beta.

A note on this clone: Its antigen remains unknown.

Assay: immunoSEQ multiplex PCR; the TCRdb copy retains only in-frame clones and omits some. Altogether some 77,000 clones are present, roughly 86% being singletons, with the ten largest covering about 2%. This TCR came from a human donor with non-small cell lung cancer who had a partial response to radiotherapy plus ipilimumab. The sample was peripheral blood, taken from a patient treated with radiotherapy plus ipilimumab.

This CDR3 reads CASSQRSGLYNEQFF. CDR3 DNA sequence: TGCGCCAGCAGCCAAAGGTCAGGGCTCTACAATGAGCAGTTCTTC. J is TRBJ2-1 and V is TRBV4-1; perhaps TRBD1 as D (5 bases). V lost 2 bases and J 3 bases, leaving 11 bases between the germline ends. Germline loops: CDR1 MGHRA, CDR2 YSYEKL. CDR3 length equals 15 residues.